This T cell receptor beta chain derives from a study of blood T cell repertoires in COVID-19 (TCRdb year 2020). Notes on the research overall: Collaborator samples came from the United States, Italy and Spain and covered acute and convalescent phases of COVID-19. Where available, HLA class I and class II types were taken from metadata supplied by the sample provider and were not determined by assay-based typing. The repertoires were released in a freely available public database intended as a resource for research on the immune response to SARS-CoV-2. The material from the prospective study consisted of cDNA or gDNA derived from T cells, B-cell-depleted T cells, or PBMCs. A de-identified subject ID, COVID-19 status, age in years and sex were almost always included in the sample metadata. The dataset comprised deeply sampled blood TCRbeta repertoires from subjects exposed to, actively infected with, or recovered from COVID-19. Samples were obtained from the ongoing ImmuneRACE study (first 160 participants) and from over 1,000 subjects provided by 6 global collaborators. Broader findings and caveats from the paper: The amount of clinical and demographic metadata varied by source and participant and was provided uncurated.

Per the germline V gene, SGHTS is the CDR1 and YDEGEE is the CDR2. Spanning cysteine to phenylalanine, the CDR3 consists of 16 amino acids. CDR3 DNA is the only sequence kept; it has 48 bases, read in frame from the first base. V has 2 bases trimmed and J has 5 bases trimmed; junction bases matching no gene number 9. Collaborating institutions collected whole blood in K2EDTA tubes following their own protocols. For TCRbeta analysis, collaborators shipped samples as frozen whole blood, isolated PBMCs, or DNA extracted from either of those sample types. The immunoSEQ Assay, a bias-controlled multiplex PCR, was used to amplify TCRbeta CDR3 regions from genomic DNA. The original methods were these. Nucleated cell counts per sample were estimated from amplification of reference gene primers within the assay. To quantify the absolute abundance of each unique TCRbeta CDR3 rearrangement, sequence reads were collapsed and filtered. For each sample, productive Simpson clonality was calculated as the square root of Simpson's diversity index over productive rearrangements. Imported from immuneACCESS, the table was reduced by TCRdb to in-frame sequences with V and J called. These copies leave out some clones; in studies compared against another copy, an unresolved V gene accounts for under half, and the cause of the remainder is not known. D and trimming come from the DNA, and the V and J calls and clone size come from that table. The sample records about 130,000 clones, 77% of which are singletons. The ten biggest clones cover around a fifth of the sample.

Details on this clone: It lacks a known antigen. The record has no base qualities; no much larger clone is one base away.

The rearrangement combines TRBV5-8 with TRBJ1-4; 7 central nucleotides agree with TRBD1. The sequencing sample was made of peripheral blood. This sequence was found in a man at least 80 years old with acute or convalescent COVID-19. At the DNA level, the sequence is TGTGCCAGCAGCTTTTCGGCAGGGGGTGGCAATGAAAAACTGTTTTTT. The encoded protein is CASSFSAGGGNEKLFF.